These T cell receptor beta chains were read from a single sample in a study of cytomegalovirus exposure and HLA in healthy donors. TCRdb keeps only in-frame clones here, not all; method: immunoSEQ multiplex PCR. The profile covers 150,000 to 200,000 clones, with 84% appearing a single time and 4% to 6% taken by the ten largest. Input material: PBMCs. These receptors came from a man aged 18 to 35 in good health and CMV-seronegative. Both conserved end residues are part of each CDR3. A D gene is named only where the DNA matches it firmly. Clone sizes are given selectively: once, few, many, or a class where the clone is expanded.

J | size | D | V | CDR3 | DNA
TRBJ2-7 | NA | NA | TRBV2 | CASEAVSSYEQYF | TGTGCCAGCGAGGCAGTCAGCTCCTACGAGCAGTACTTC
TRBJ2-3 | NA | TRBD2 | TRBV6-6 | CASSSLAGRQYF | TGTGCCAGCAGTTCACTAGCGGGAAGGCAGTATTTT
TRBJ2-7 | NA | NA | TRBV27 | CASSPNPLGTSVYEQYF | TGTGCCAGCAGTCCTAACCCCCTCGGGACATCTGTATACGAGCAGTACTTC
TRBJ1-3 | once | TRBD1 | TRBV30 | CAWWTGAGNTIYF | TGTGCCTGGTGGACAGGGGCGGGAAACACCATATATTTT
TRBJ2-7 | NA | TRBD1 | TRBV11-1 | CASSLVGQAGEQYF | TGTGCCAGCAGCTTAGTAGGACAGGCAGGAGAGCAGTACTTC
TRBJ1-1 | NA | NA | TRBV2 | CASSLRQGNTEAFF | TGTGCCAGCAGTTTAAGGCAGGGGAACACTGAAGCTTTCTTT
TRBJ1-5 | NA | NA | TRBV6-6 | CASRLTSNQPQHF | TGTGCCAGTAGACTGACTAGCAATCAGCCCCAGCATTTT
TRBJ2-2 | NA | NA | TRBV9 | CASSVARVTGELFF | TGTGCCAGCAGCGTAGCGAGGGTTACCGGGGAGCTGTTTTTT
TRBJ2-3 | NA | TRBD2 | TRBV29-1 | CSVDGLAEDTDTQYF | TGCAGCGTTGACGGACTAGCGGAGGACACAGATACGCAGTATTTT
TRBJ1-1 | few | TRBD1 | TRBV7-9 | CASRKGGRQGNTEAFF | TGTGCCAGCAGGAAAGGGGGCAGACAGGGAAACACTGAAGCTTTCTTT
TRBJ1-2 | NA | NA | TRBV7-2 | CASSLESTGFKWGYGYTF | TGTGCCAGCAGCTTAGAGTCAACAGGGTTCAAGTGGGGGTATGGCTACACCTTC
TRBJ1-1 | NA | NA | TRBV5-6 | CASSLAGRNTEAFF | TGTGCCAGCAGCTTGGCCGGTAGAAACACTGAAGCTTTCTTT
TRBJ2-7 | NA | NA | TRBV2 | CASSERGSTYEQYF | TGTGCCAGCAGTGAAAGGGGGTCGACCTACGAGCAGTACTTC
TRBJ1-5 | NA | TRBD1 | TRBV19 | CASSIQGQTNQPQHF | TGTGCCAGTAGTATACAGGGACAGACAAATCAGCCCCAGCATTTT
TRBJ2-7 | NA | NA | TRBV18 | CASSLTWYEQYF | TGTGCCAGCTCACTGACATGGTATGAGCAGTACTTC
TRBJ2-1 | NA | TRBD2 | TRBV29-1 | CSGLGLAAHNEQFF | TGCAGCGGCTTGGGACTAGCGGCCCACAATGAGCAGTTCTTC
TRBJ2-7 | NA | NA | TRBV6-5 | CASRNSYEQYF | TGTGCCAGCAGAAACAGCTACGAGCAGTACTTC
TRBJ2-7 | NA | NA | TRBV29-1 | CSVLYPTVSSYEQYF | TGCAGCGTTCTCTATCCAACAGTCAGCTCCTACGAGCAGTACTTC
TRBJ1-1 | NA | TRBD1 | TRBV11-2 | CASSLNRGGRNTEAFF | TGTGCCAGCAGCTTAAACAGGGGGGGCAGGAACACTGAAGCTTTCTTT
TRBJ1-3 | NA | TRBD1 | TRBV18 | CASSPGTGPGNTIYF | TGTGCCAGCTCACCCGGGACAGGGCCTGGAAACACCATATATTTT
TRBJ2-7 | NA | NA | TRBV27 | CASSLVAGTYYEQYF | TGTGCCAGCAGTCTCGTGGCGGGAACCTACTACGAGCAGTACTTC
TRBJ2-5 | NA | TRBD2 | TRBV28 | CASSLLAGGETQYF | TGTGCCAGCAGTCTACTAGCGGGAGGAGAGACCCAGTACTTC
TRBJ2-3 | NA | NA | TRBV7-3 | CASSLRGVRTDTQYF | TGTGCCAGCAGCTTACGGGGAGTCAGGACAGATACGCAGTATTTT
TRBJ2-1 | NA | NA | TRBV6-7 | CASSYSKRDEQFF | TGTGCCAGCAGTTACTCGAAACGGGATGAGCAGTTCTTC
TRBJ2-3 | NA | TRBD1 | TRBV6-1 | CASSEGQGGTDTQYF | TGTGCCAGCAGTGAAGGACAGGGGGGCACAGATACGCAGTATTTT
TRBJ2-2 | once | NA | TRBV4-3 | CASNQTLAGNLRGELFF | TGCGCCAGCAACCAGACTTTGGCGGGGAACCTACGGGGGGAGCTGTTTTTT
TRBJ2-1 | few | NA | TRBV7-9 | CASSLGQVDSGDEQFF | TGTGCCAGCAGCTTAGGGCAGGTGGATAGCGGTGATGAGCAGTTCTTC
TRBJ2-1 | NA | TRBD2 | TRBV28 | CASSLGTSGRAEQFF | TGTGCCAGCAGTTTGGGGACTAGCGGGAGGGCTGAGCAGTTCTTC
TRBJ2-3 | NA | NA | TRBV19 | CASSIFSGTDTQYF | TGTGCCAGTAGTATTTTCTCCGGCACAGATACGCAGTATTTT
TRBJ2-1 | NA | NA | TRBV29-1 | CSALENEQFF | TGCAGCGCCTTAGAGAATGAGCAGTTCTTC
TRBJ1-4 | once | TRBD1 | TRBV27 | CASSALHRGPNEKLFF | TGTGCCAGCAGTGCCCTACACAGGGGGCCGAATGAAAAACTGTTTTTT
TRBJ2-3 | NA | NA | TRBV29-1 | CSVEFGAPRPATQYF | TGCAGCGTTGAATTCGGCGCTCCGAGGCCTGCTACGCAGTATTTT
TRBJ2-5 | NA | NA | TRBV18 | CASSPQAPVGETQYF | TGTGCCAGCTCACCCCAGGCTCCCGTTGGGGAGACCCAGTACTTC
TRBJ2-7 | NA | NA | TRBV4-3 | CASSQERTGMAYEQYF | TGCGCCAGCAGCCAAGAACGAACAGGGATGGCCTACGAGCAGTACTTC
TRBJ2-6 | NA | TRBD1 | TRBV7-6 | CASSLEGATVGGANVLTF | TGTGCCAGCAGCCTCGAGGGGGCGACGGTTGGTGGGGCCAACGTCCTGACTTTC
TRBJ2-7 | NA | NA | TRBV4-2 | CASSQWGVGYEQYF | TGTGCCAGCAGCCAATGGGGGGTAGGCTACGAGCAGTACTTC
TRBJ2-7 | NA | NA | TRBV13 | CASSLKRAKSSYEQYF | TGTGCCAGCAGCTTAAAGCGGGCTAAGAGTTCCTACGAGCAGTACTTC
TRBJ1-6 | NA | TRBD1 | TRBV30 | CAWSVRDRQNSPLHF | TGTGCCTGGAGTGTACGGGACAGACAAAATTCACCCCTCCACTTT
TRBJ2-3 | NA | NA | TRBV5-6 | CASSLRTVPSTDTQYF | TGTGCCAGCAGCTTGAGAACTGTCCCTAGCACAGATACGCAGTATTTT
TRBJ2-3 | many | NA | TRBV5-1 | CASSQTDTQYF | TGTGCCAGCAGCCAAACAGATACGCAGTATTTT
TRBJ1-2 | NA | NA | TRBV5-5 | CASSLAGRAADYTF | TGTGCCAGCAGCTTGGCCGGCAGGGCGGCTGACTACACCTTC
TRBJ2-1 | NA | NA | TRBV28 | CASSTTGTYNEQFF | TGTGCCAGCAGTACTACAGGGACCTACAATGAGCAGTTCTTC
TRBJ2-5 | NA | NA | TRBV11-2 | CASSSARVYQETQYF | TGTGCCAGCAGCTCCGCCAGGGTGTACCAAGAGACCCAGTACTTC
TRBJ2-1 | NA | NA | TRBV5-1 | CASSRDPGPAGNEQFF | TGCGCCAGCAGCCGGGACCCCGGTCCGGCGGGGAATGAGCAGTTCTTC
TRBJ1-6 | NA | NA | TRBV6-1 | CASSAVGSPLHF | TGTGCCAGCAGTGCTGTCGGTTCACCCCTCCACTTT
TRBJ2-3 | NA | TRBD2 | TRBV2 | CASRLAGGIDTQYF | TGTGCCAGCAGATTAGCGGGGGGAATAGATACGCAGTATTTT
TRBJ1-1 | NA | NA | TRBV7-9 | CASSTRFAEAFF | TGTGCCAGCAGCACCCGGTTCGCCGAAGCTTTCTTT
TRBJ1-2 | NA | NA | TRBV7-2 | CASSTSLSNYGYTF | TGTGCCAGCAGCACTTCTCTGAGTAACTATGGCTACACCTTC
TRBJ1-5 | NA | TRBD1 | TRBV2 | CASRTGLSNQPQHF | TGTGCCAGTCGGACAGGGCTGAGCAATCAGCCCCAGCATTTT
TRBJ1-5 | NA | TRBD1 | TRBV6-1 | CASALDRDPQPQHF | TGTGCCAGTGCCCTGGACAGGGATCCTCAGCCCCAGCATTTT
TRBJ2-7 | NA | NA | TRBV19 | CASSITAGHEQYF | TGTGCCAGTAGTATTACCGCTGGGCACGAGCAGTACTTC
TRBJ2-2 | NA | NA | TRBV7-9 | CASSHPTATNTGELFF | TGTGCCAGCAGCCATCCAACAGCTACAAACACCGGGGAGCTGTTTTTT
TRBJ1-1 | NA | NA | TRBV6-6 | CASWIRNVRAFF | TGTGCCAGCTGGATCAGGAATGTCAGAGCTTTCTTT
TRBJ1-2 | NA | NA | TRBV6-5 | CASSYSGRGDYGYTF | TGTGCCAGCAGTTACTCTGGTCGGGGAGACTATGGCTACACCTTC